The 26 T cell receptor beta chains listed next were all sequenced from one sample in a study of blood T cell repertoires in COVID-19. Profiling relied on immunoSEQ multiplex PCR, and the TCRdb table lists in-frame clones only, not all of them. The sample has about 180,000 clones; 89% are singletons. Sequencing was carried out using peripheral blood. The receptors originated from a man between 18 and 29 years old who had recovered from COVID-19.

The chain employs TRBV28 and TRBJ2-3; perhaps TRBD2 as D (6 bases). Germline CDR1 reads MDHEN; CDR2 reads SYDVKM. V was cut by 4 bases and J by 2 bases, with 19 bases left in between. The CDR3 runs to 17 residues. The CDR3 bases are TGTGCCAGCAGTTCTCTCTCCTGGGACTCCCTCACAGATACGCAGTATTTT. It codes for CASSSLSWDSLTDTQYF.

CDR3 coding DNA: TGTGCCAGCAGCCTGCGGGACAGGTGGGCCAACGTCCTGACTTTC. Translation gives CASSLRDRWANVLTF. V is TRBV5-4 and J is TRBJ2-6; 8 nucleotides line up with TRBD1. CDR1 is SGHNT and CDR2 is YYREEE in the germline V gene (reference sequence). The V gene end was trimmed by 4 bases and the J gene end by 5 bases; junction bases not matched to a gene: 5. This CDR3 contains 15 residues.

The V call is TRBV7-9, the J call TRBJ1-4; D call uncertain. This CDR3 region has 12 residues. Germline-derived CDR1 and CDR2 are SEHNR and FQNEAQ (reference sequence). V lost 5 bases and J lost 8, with 9 bases in between. The CDR3 region is CASSAEGEKLFF. Here the CDR3 DNA reads TGTGCCAGCAGCGCGGAGGGCGAAAAACTGTTTTTT.

The rearrangement joins TRBV27 to TRBJ2-5, with a tentative D call TRBD1 (6 bases). The CDR3 contains 13 residues. Germline assignment: CDR1 MNHEY and CDR2 SMNVEV (reference sequence). The V gene lost 6 bases and the J gene lost 5 bases, with 13 bases spanning the gap. The CDR3 loop is CASRYRVRETQYF. DNA for the CDR3: TGTGCCAGCAGGTACAGGGTTAGGGAGACCCAGTACTTC.

This chain connects TRBV7-6 to TRBJ2-2; TRBD2 aligns across 10 bases. CDR1 and CDR2 from the germline V gene are SGHVS and FNYEAQ. The ends lost 5 bases at V and 4 bases at J; junction bases unmatched: 7. The CDR3 totals 16 residues. The CDR3 DNA follows: TGTGCCAGCAGCCCCCTAGCGGGAGAAGGCACCGGGGAGCTGTTTTTT. It specifies CASSPLAGEGTGELFF.

The chain is built from TRBV5-5 and TRBJ2-7; 8 positions agree with TRBD2. The V and J ends lost 4 bases and 6 bases, in that order; junction bases with no gene match: 12. The CDR3 has 15 residues. Per germline, CDR1 SGHKS and CDR2 YYEKEE (reference sequence). Here the CDR3 reads CASSGGGLFRGEQYF. The CDR3 nucleotides are TGTGCCAGCAGCGGCGGGGGGTTATTTCGTGGCGAGCAGTACTTC.

The chain is built from TRBV10-2 and TRBJ1-1, with 7 bases that match TRBD1. The trim removed 4 bases at V and 5 bases at J, leaving 4 bases unmatched. The CDR3 length is 13 residues. In germline, CDR1 is WSHSY, CDR2 SAAADI. Here the CDR3 reads CASSAGGSTEAFF. CDR3 sequence (DNA): TGCGCCAGCAGTGCAGGGGGTTCGACTGAAGCTTTCTTT.

The rearrangement uses TRBV5-4 and TRBJ2-1; D is unresolved. There are 16 residues in the CDR3. V lost 2 bases, J lost 0 bases, and 12 bases lay in between. CDR1 is SGHNT, CDR2 YYREEE, per germline (reference sequence). This chain's CDR3 is CASSLGRLGSYNEQFF. In DNA form, the CDR3 reads TGTGCCAGCAGCTTAGGTCGACTTGGCTCCTACAATGAGCAGTTCTTC.

The CDR3 DNA reads TGTGCCAGCAGCCGGGGGGGCCCGGATCAGCCCCAGCATTTT. Its protein product is CASSRGGPDQPQHF. The chain uses TRBV9 and TRBJ1-5; D is perhaps TRBD1 (6 bases). Germline values: CDR1 SGDLS, CDR2 YYNGEE. There are 14 residues in the CDR3. The V gene lost 4 bases and the J gene lost 5 bases, with 13 bases spanning the gap.

The chain carries TRBV27 and TRBJ2-7; 7 nucleotides match TRBD2. V lost 1 base and J lost 3; bases outside the gene matches: 6. Germline V gene sequence: CDR1 MNHEY, CDR2 SMNVEV (reference sequence). This CDR3 contains 15 residues. The CDR3 nucleotides read TGTGCCAGCAGTTTATTAGCACTAGCGATCTACGAGCAGTACTTC. Translating it yields CASSLLALAIYEQYF.

This clone was detected once. This chain connects TRBV27 to TRBJ1-5; no definite D call. The CDR3 extends over 14 amino acids. Trimming pared 5 bases from V and 6 bases from J, leaving 14 bases between. The germline V gene encodes CDR1 MNHEY and CDR2 SMNVEV (reference sequence). CDR3 protein: CASSPGQVAQPQHF. DNA of the CDR3: TGTGCCAGCAGTCCCGGTCAGGTGGCTCAGCCCCAGCATTTT.

The CDR3, as DNA: TGTGCCAGCAATCGCCAGGGGAACACTGAAGCTTTCTTT. Residues: CASNRQGNTEAFF. The V gene is TRBV12-3 or TRBV12-4, the J gene TRBJ1-1, with a possible D match to TRBD1 (5 bases). The CDR3 length is 13 residues. Trimming cost V 7 bases and J 1 base, with 10 bases left between them.

This sequence joins TRBV5-1 and TRBJ2-7; 9 bases agree with TRBD2. CDR1 is SGHRS and CDR2 is YFSETQ in the germline V gene. The CDR3 spans 15 residues. J gave up 1 base and V 4 bases, and 6 bases lay outside the gene matches. The CDR3 spells CASSKLAGESYEQYF. CDR3 coding DNA: TGCGCCAGCAGCAAATTAGCGGGAGAGTCCTACGAGCAGTACTTC. The full variable domain, in which reference TRBV5-1 and TRBJ2-7 provide the parts outside the CDR3, is KAGVTQTPRYLIKTRGQQVTLSCSPISGHRSVSWYQQTPGQGLQFLFEYFSETQRNKGNFPGRFSGRQFSNSRSEMNVSTLELGDSALYLCASSKLAGESYEQYFGPGTRLTVT.

The J gene is TRBJ1-5, the V gene TRBV20-1; D is undetermined. The length of the CDR3 is 13 residues. The germline V gene has CDR1 DFQATT and CDR2 SNEGSKA (reference sequence). Trimming removed 3 bases at V and 4 bases at J, with 10 bases between. CDR3 protein: CSASVRRNQPQHF. The DNA of the CDR3 is TGCAGTGCTAGTGTCAGGAGGAATCAGCCCCAGCATTTT.

This sequence joins TRBV13 and TRBJ2-2; TRBD2 aligns across 13 bases. The germline V gene has CDR1 PRHDT and CDR2 FYEKMQ (reference sequence). The junction had 5 bases not matched to a gene; V was cut back by 3 bases and J by 7 bases. The CDR3 is 16 amino acids. Here the CDR3 reads CASSFRTSGSLGELFF. CDR3 DNA sequence: TGTGCCAGCAGCTTTAGGACTAGCGGGAGTCTCGGGGAGCTGTTTTTT. The full variable domain, with the rest looked up from reference TRBV13 and TRBJ2-2, is AAGVIQSPRHLIKEKRETATLKCYPIPRHDTVYWYQQGPGQDPQFLISFYEKMQSDKGSIPDRFSAQQFSDYHSELNMSSLELGDSALYFCASSFRTSGSLGELFFGEGSRLTVL.

The rearrangement links TRBV15 to TRBJ2-7; perhaps TRBD2 as D (6 bases). The germline CDR1 and CDR2 sequences are LNHNV and YYDKDF (reference sequence). Between the trimmed V and J ends, which lost 0 bases and 7 bases, there was a span of 13 bases. This CDR3 has 14 residues. CDR3 nucleotide sequence: TGTGCCACCAGCAGAGAGGGCGGGGCGCGGGAGCAGTACTTC. As protein: CATSREGGAREQYF.

This chain links TRBV10-3 with TRBJ2-5, with D possibly being TRBD2 (5 bases). The CDR3 is 13 amino acids. Germline V gene sequence: CDR1 ENHRY, CDR2 SYGVKD. Trimming removed 7 bases at V and 5 bases at J, with 14 bases between. CDR3 sequence (DNA): TGTGCCATCACCGGCGGGTCCGGGGAGACCCAGTACTTC. Translation gives CAITGGSGETQYF.

This chain joins TRBV10-2 and TRBJ1-1; maybe TRBD1 (5 bases). The CDR3 spans 13 residues. Germline V lookup: CDR1 WSHSY, CDR2 SAAADI. With 8 bases removed from V and 3 bases from J, the gap between germline ends came to 13 bases. Here the CDR3 reads CASGSTEYTEAFF. As DNA, the CDR3 is TGCGCCAGCGGATCGACAGAGTACACTGAAGCTTTCTTT.

The V gene is TRBV25-1, the J gene TRBJ1-1; D unresolved. Germline CDR1 is MGHDK and CDR2 is SYGVNS. This CDR3 has 16 amino acids. V lost 3 bases and J 1 base, leaving 15 bases between the germline ends. The chain's CDR3 is CASSDLEGRGNTEAFF. In DNA form, the CDR3 reads TGTGCCAGCAGTGATCTGGAGGGTCGGGGGAACACTGAAGCTTTCTTT.

The V gene is TRBV29-1, the J gene TRBJ1-2, with TRBD1 matching over 7 bases. The CDR3 covers 15 residues. The V gene's germline CDR1 is SQVTM and CDR2 ANQGSEA. Trimming at V came to 6 bases and at J to 4 bases, leaving 14 bases not matched to a gene. The chain's CDR3 is CSVGSDRISTYGYTF. The CDR3 DNA reads TGCAGCGTGGGATCGGACAGGATAAGTACCTATGGCTACACCTTC.

The J gene is TRBJ2-3, the V gene TRBV10-3, with TRBD2 matching 8 bases. This CDR3 comprises 14 residues. The germline CDR1 and CDR2 sequences are ENHRY and SYGVKD. The V segment lost 7 bases and the J segment 3 bases; nucleotides outside the gene matches: 6. CDR3 DNA sequence: TGTGCCATCATGGCGGGAGGTCGGACAGATACGCAGTATTTT. It yields the protein CAIMAGGRTDTQYF.

The rearrangement links TRBV30 to TRBJ2-7, with D unresolved. CDR3 length equals 11 residues. Germline loops: CDR1 GTSNPN, CDR2 SVGIG (reference sequence). Trimming took 0 bases from V and 7 from J, leaving 7 bases between them. CDR3: CAWSVQDEQYF. The CDR3 bases are TGTGCCTGGAGTGTCCAGGATGAGCAGTACTTC.

V usage is TRBV4-3 and J usage is TRBJ2-7; D might be TRBD2 (6 bases). There are 14 residues in the CDR3. The germline V gene has CDR1 LGHNA and CDR2 YSLEER. The V gene lost 4 bases and the J gene lost 0 bases, with 10 bases spanning the gap. This CDR3 is CASSRGVLSYEQYF. The CDR3 DNA is TGCGCCAGCAGCCGGGGGGTCCTCTCCTACGAGCAGTACTTC.

Of note for this clone: The sample contains more than one DNA sequence encoding this CDR3. V usage is TRBV6-5 and J usage is TRBJ2-2; 9 bases fit TRBD1. Per the germline V gene, CDR1 is MNHEY and CDR2 is SVGAGI. The J segment lost 3 bases and the V segment lost 6 bases, leaving 5 bases of the junction unmatched. The CDR3 is 15 residues long. CDR3 nucleotide sequence: TGTGCCAGCAGCTTAGGACAGGGGTACACCGGGGAGCTGTTTTTT. Protein sequence: CASSLGQGYTGELFF.

The chain links TRBV6-2 or TRBV6-3 to TRBJ2-7, with 10 bases aligning to TRBD2. Trimming took 4 bases from V and 6 from J; bases not matched to a gene: 6. The CDR3 is made up of 14 amino acids. Per the germline V gene, CDR1 is MNHEY and CDR2 is SVGEGT. As DNA, the CDR3 is TGTGCCAGCAGTTGGGCCGGGACTAGCGTCGAGCAGTACTTC. Encoded protein: CASSWAGTSVEQYF.

The chain carries TRBV28 and TRBJ2-7; 10 bases are shared with TRBD2. This CDR3 spans 15 amino acids. CDR1 and CDR2 from the germline V gene are MDHEN and SYDVKM. V was clipped by 4 bases and J by 2 bases; unmatched bases: 5. The CDR3 DNA reads TGTGCCAGCAGTTCTCCTAGCGGGGGTACCTACGAGCAGTACTTC. Protein sequence: CASSSPSGGTYEQYF.